This TCR beta chain stems from a study of T cell responses to AZD1222 COVID-19 vaccine. CDR1 and CDR2 (germline): MNHNS, SASEGT. Trimming at V came to 0 bases and at J to 3 bases, leaving 5 bases not matched to a gene. The CDR3 runs to 16 residues. Repertoires were generated with immunoSEQ multiplex PCR, while TCRdb's copy carries only in-frame clones and drops some. The sample lists 130,000 to 150,000 clones; approximately 90% were seen once. The clonotype was recovered from an adult in good health. The material sequenced was peripheral blood, taken on day 0 of AZD1222 vaccination. The rearrangement joins TRBV6-1 to TRBJ2-3, with 8 bases identical to TRBD1. CDR3 bases: TGTGCCAGCAGTGAAGCGCTTGGACAGGGTACAGATACGCAGTATTTT. This translates into CASSEALGQGTDTQYF.